In this sample, the clone carrying this T cell receptor (beta chain) turned up many times. Unique molecular identifiers were incorporated during preparation of the TCRbeta library. TCRdb processed the PCR reads anew with MiXCR; each CDR3 protein has one entry. The sample includes about 200,000 distinct CDR3 sequences, less than 15% seen only once; the top ten take under 15%. These data originate in a study of T-cell reconstitution after alpha-beta-depleted transplantation in children. The source was PBMCs from the stem cell graft donor, collected from the stem cell graft. This clonotype originated in a human donor who donated a stem cell graft to a child with acute lymphoblastic leukemia.

Here the CDR3 DNA reads TGCAGTGCTAGCGGCACCTTAGGAGGGCAGGTGGGAGAGACCCAGTACTTC. Translating it yields CSASGTLGGQVGETQYF. The rearrangement links TRBV20-1 to TRBJ2-5; tentatively, D is TRBD2 (6 bases). The CDR3 runs to 17 residues. Trimming shortened V by 3 bases and J by 4 bases, and 24 bases separated the two germline ends. Germline CDR1 DFQATT, CDR2 SNEGSKA (reference sequence).